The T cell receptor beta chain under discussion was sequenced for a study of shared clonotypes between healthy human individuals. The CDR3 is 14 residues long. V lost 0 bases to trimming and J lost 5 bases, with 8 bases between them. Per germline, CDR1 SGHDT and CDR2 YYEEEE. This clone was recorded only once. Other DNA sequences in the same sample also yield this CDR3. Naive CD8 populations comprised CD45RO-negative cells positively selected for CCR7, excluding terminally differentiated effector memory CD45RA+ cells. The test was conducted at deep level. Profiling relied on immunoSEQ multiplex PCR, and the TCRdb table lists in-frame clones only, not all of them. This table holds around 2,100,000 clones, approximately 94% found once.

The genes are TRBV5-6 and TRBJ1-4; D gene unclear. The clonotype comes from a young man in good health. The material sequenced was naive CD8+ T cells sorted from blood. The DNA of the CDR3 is TGTGCCAGCAGCTTGGGACACTCCAATGAAAAACTGTTTTTT. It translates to CASSLGHSNEKLFF.